The 24 T cell receptor beta chains presented below share a single source sample, sequenced in a study of T cell responses to AZD1222 COVID-19 vaccine. The protocol was immunoSEQ multiplex PCR, while the TCRdb copy is restricted to in-frame clones and leaves out a portion. The table lists tens of thousands of clones, less than 85% of them singletons. Here the sequenced sample was peripheral blood, taken 28 days after the second AZD1222 dose. The receptors come from an adult who received the AZD1222 COVID-19 vaccine.

This chain connects TRBV7-9 to TRBJ1-1; a possible D gene is TRBD1 (5 bases). The CDR3 covers 12 residues. V dropped 5 bases and J dropped 10 bases, with 14 bases sitting between them. The germline V gene encodes CDR1 SEHNR and CDR2 FQNEAQ (reference sequence). The CDR3 coding sequence is TGTGCCAGCAGCCAAGGGACGTCGAGAGCTTTCTTT. It codes for CASSQGTSRAFF. Based on the CDR3 plus reference TRBV7-9 and TRBJ1-1, the full variable domain is DTGVSQNPRHKITKRGQNVTFRCDPISEHNRLYWYRQTLGQGPEFLTYFQNEAQLEKSRLLSDRFSAERPKGSFSTLEIQRTEQGDSAMYLCASSQGTSRAFFGQGTRLTVV.

The V call is TRBV6-2 or TRBV6-3, the J call TRBJ2-3; D might be TRBD1 (5 bases). In germline, CDR1 is MNHEY, CDR2 SVGEGT. Trimming removed 6 bases at V and 4 bases at J, with 8 bases between. This CDR3 comprises 12 residues. CDR3 nucleotide sequence: TGTGCCAGCAGCCCGACAGCAGATACGCAGTATTTT. This codes for CASSPTADTQYF.

The chain has TRBV10-1 and TRBJ2-2, with D maybe TRBD1 (6 bases). The V gene lost 5 bases and the J gene lost 7 bases, with 14 bases spanning the gap. This CDR3 region has 14 residues. Germline values: CDR1 WNHNN, CDR2 SYGVQD (reference sequence). The CDR3 DNA sequence: TGCGCCAGCAGTCAAGGACAGAATCTCGGGGAGCTGTTTTTT. It specifies CASSQGQNLGELFF.

There are a few counts of this clone. This sequence joins TRBV5-4 and TRBJ2-7, with D maybe TRBD1 (6 bases). Germline CDR1 SGHNT, CDR2 YYREEE (reference sequence). V dropped 1 base and J dropped 3 bases, with 14 bases sitting between them. This CDR3 is built from 15 residues. The CDR3 DNA sequence: TGTGCCAGCAGCTTGTTCTTTCAGGGGAGCTACGAGCAGTACTTC. Its protein product is CASSLFFQGSYEQYF.

The V gene is TRBV7-2, the J gene TRBJ1-5; D is unclear. V dropped 1 base and J dropped 7 bases, with 11 bases sitting between them. In germline, CDR1 is SGHTA, CDR2 FQGNSA. CDR3 length: 14 amino acids. As DNA, the CDR3 is TGTGCCAGCAGCTTAGAACCGGACGGGCAGCCCCAGCATTTT. It codes for CASSLEPDGQPQHF. Based on the CDR3 plus reference TRBV7-2 and TRBJ1-5, the full variable domain is GAGVSQSPSNKVTEKGKDVELRCDPISGHTALYWYRQSLGQGLEFLIYFQGNSAPDKSGLPSDRFSAERTGGSVSTLTIQRTQQEDSAVYLCASSLEPDGQPQHFGDGTRLSIL.

The rearrangement links TRBV7-2 to TRBJ1-3; D perhaps matches TRBD1 (6 bases). Trimming removed 2 bases from V and 2 bases from J, with 10 bases in between. The CDR3 is 15 amino acids. Germline V lookup: CDR1 SGHTA, CDR2 FQGNSA. CDR3 nucleotides: TGTGCCAGCAGCTTACGGGGGGCGGCTGGAAACACCATATATTTT. Encoded protein: CASSLRGAAGNTIYF.

This chain connects TRBV7-9 to TRBJ1-2, with 7 nucleotides matching TRBD1. There are 14 residues in the CDR3. Germline V lookup: CDR1 SEHNR, CDR2 FQNEAQ (reference sequence). The J segment lost 2 bases and the V segment lost 5 bases, leaving 5 bases of the junction unmatched. The CDR3 protein is CASSPGQSNYGYTF. The CDR3 region has the DNA TGTGCCAGCAGCCCGGGACAGAGCAACTATGGCTACACCTTC.

This chain uses TRBV3-1 (or the pseudogene TRBV3-2) with TRBJ1-1; D might be TRBD1 (6 bases). Per germline, CDR1 LGHDT and CDR2 YNNKEL (reference sequence). CDR3 length: 14 amino acids. Trimming left V 6 bases short and J 1 base short, with 12 bases between. The CDR3 nucleotides are TGTGCCAGCAGTCCGAGGGGGACGAACACTGAAGCTTTCTTT. Translating gives CASSPRGTNTEAFF.

The gene calls are TRBV12-3 or TRBV12-4 and TRBJ2-3; the D is unclear. The CDR3 consists of 13 residues. V was shortened by 7 bases and J by 2 bases, with 10 bases between the two germline ends. CDR3 residues: CASTPGVTDTQYF. DNA of the CDR3: TGTGCCAGCACCCCTGGGGTCACAGATACGCAGTATTTT.

This chain links TRBV28 with TRBJ2-7; TRBD1 matches at 9 bases. J was trimmed by 4 bases and V by 7 bases; bases with no gene match: 8. This CDR3 contains 14 residues. Germline CDR1 is MDHEN and CDR2 is SYDVKM. CDR3 in DNA: TGTGCCAGCACTACCCCGGGACAGGGATACGAGCAGTACTTC. Its protein is CASTTPGQGYEQYF.

V and J are TRBV30 and TRBJ1-6; D remains unclear. Germline CDR1 GTSNPN, CDR2 SVGIG (reference sequence). The CDR3 is 12 amino acids. Trimming cost V 0 bases and J 7 bases, with 4 bases left between them. The CDR3: CAWSVFNSPLHF. CDR3 in DNA: TGTGCCTGGAGTGTCTTCAATTCACCCCTCCACTTT.

V gene TRBV9 combines with J gene TRBJ2-7; TRBD1 matches 8 bases. Germline V CDR1 and CDR2: SGDLS, YYNGEE. With 4 bases clipped from V and 0 bases from J, the junction kept 9 bases outside the gene matches. The CDR3 is 16 amino acids. CDR3 region: CASSPSTGGSSYEQYF. As DNA, the CDR3 is TGTGCCAGCAGCCCCAGTACAGGGGGATCCTCCTACGAGCAGTACTTC.

This chain links TRBV7-9 with TRBJ1-2, with 8 bases identical to TRBD1. The ends lost 7 bases at V and 5 bases at J; junction bases unmatched: 9. This CDR3 is built from 14 residues. The germline V gene has CDR1 SEHNR and CDR2 FQNEAQ (reference sequence). CDR3 residues: CASTIQGGYYGYTF. The CDR3 DNA reads TGTGCCAGCACCATACAGGGGGGATATTATGGCTACACCTTC.

This clone appeared a single time. The gene calls are TRBV25-1 and TRBJ2-1, with TRBD2 as a possible D gene (6 bases). Germline CDR1 reads MGHDK; CDR2 reads SYGVNS. The length of the CDR3 is 16 residues. With 2 bases removed from V and 5 bases from J, the gap between germline ends came to 16 bases. The CDR3 coding sequence is TGTGCCAGCAGTGAAGAGGCAGGGACTTTCAACAATGAGCAGTTCTTC. Translating it yields CASSEEAGTFNNEQFF.

The V gene is TRBV3-1 (or the pseudogene TRBV3-2), the J gene TRBJ2-5, with 9 bases that match TRBD2. CDR1 and CDR2 (germline): LGHDT, YNNKEL (reference sequence). V was pared by 4 bases and J by 2 bases, with 5 bases of the junction left unmatched. There are 15 residues in the CDR3. The CDR3 protein is CASSPTTSGQETQYF. The CDR3 region has the DNA TGTGCCAGCAGCCCTACGACTAGCGGACAAGAGACCCAGTACTTC.

The J gene is TRBJ2-2, the V gene TRBV18; D is unclear. The CDR3 is 11 residues long. The germline gives CDR1 KGHSH, CDR2 LQKENI. Between the trimmed V and J ends, which lost 2 bases and 5 bases, there was a span of 0 bases. CDR3 DNA: TGTGCCAGCTCACCAACCGGGGAGCTGTTTTTT. Translated: CASSPTGELFF.

The rearrangement joins TRBV7-9 to TRBJ2-5; D is ambiguous. The germline V gene has CDR1 SEHNR and CDR2 FQNEAQ (reference sequence). The germline V and J ends were trimmed by 3 bases and 5 bases, with 10 bases remaining between them. The CDR3 runs 13 residues. CDR3 region: CASSFRNSETQYF. The CDR3 nucleotides read TGTGCCAGCAGCTTTAGGAATTCGGAGACCCAGTACTTC.

The V and J genes are TRBV28 and TRBJ1-4; 7 nucleotides line up with TRBD1. Germline V gene lookup returns CDR1 MDHEN and CDR2 SYDVKM. The V gene end was trimmed by 8 bases and the J gene end by 8 bases; junction bases not matched to a gene: 8. The CDR3 has 13 amino acids. The DNA for the CDR3 is TGTGCCAGCGGCAACAGGGGAAGGGAAAAACTGTTTTTT. Translated, it gives CASGNRGREKLFF. Using reference TRBV28 and TRBJ1-4 for the parts outside the CDR3, the full variable domain is DVKVTQSSRYLVKRTGEKVFLECVQDMDHENMFWYRQDPGLGLRLIYFSYDVKMKEKGDIPEGYSVSREKKERFSLILESASTNQTSMYLCASGNRGREKLFFGSGTQLSVL.

J is TRBJ1-1 and V is TRBV27, with D perhaps matching TRBD1 (5 bases). Germline lookup yields CDR1 MNHEY and CDR2 SMNVEV (reference sequence). The CDR3 is 14 amino acids. V was shortened by 2 bases and J by 5 bases, with 12 bases between the two germline ends. CDR3 sequence: CASSLAGLYTEAFF. The CDR3 DNA sequence: TGTGCCAGCAGTTTAGCAGGGCTCTATACTGAAGCTTTCTTT.

The V gene is TRBV29-1, the J gene TRBJ2-1, with D hard to call. V gave up 3 bases and J gave up 7 bases, with 19 bases separating them. This CDR3 region has 15 residues. Per germline, CDR1 SQVTM and CDR2 ANQGSEA. The CDR3 sequence: CSVDFPRVSSNEQFF. DNA for the CDR3: TGCAGCGTTGACTTCCCTAGAGTTTCTAGTAATGAGCAGTTCTTC.

This chain joins TRBV28 and TRBJ2-7; possibly TRBD1 for D (7 bases). V lost 6 bases, J lost 3 bases, and 15 bases lay in between. The CDR3 contains 14 residues. Germline loops: CDR1 MDHEN, CDR2 SYDVKM. CDR3 nucleotide sequence: TGTGCCAGCAGCTTAACAGGGGAGGTCTACGAGCAGTACTTC. Translation gives CASSLTGEVYEQYF.

The V and J genes are TRBV24-1 and TRBJ2-2; TRBD2 is a possible D gene (6 bases). The V gene's germline CDR1 is KGHDR and CDR2 SFDVKD. V was shortened by 4 bases and J by 4 bases, with 15 bases between the two germline ends. The CDR3 runs to 16 residues. The CDR3 reads CATSDTRAGFTGELFF. Written as DNA, the CDR3 is TGTGCCACCAGTGACACCAGAGCGGGCTTCACCGGGGAGCTGTTTTTT.

This clone appeared a few times. The chain employs TRBV19 and TRBJ2-1; the D call may be TRBD1 or TRBD2 (5 bases each). This CDR3 spans 15 amino acids. Germline-derived CDR1 and CDR2 are LNHDA and SQIVND (reference sequence). Trimming removed 6 bases at V and 3 bases at J, with 15 bases between. Written as DNA, the CDR3 is TGTGCCAGTAGGCCTTTTTGGGACGACTACAATGAGCAGTTCTTC. This encodes CASRPFWDDYNEQFF.

This chain uses TRBV19 with TRBJ2-5; D is undetermined. The germline V gene has CDR1 LNHDA and CDR2 SQIVND (reference sequence). This CDR3 has 14 residues. V was clipped by 1 base and J by 3 bases, with 9 bases between them. Written as DNA, the CDR3 is TGTGCCAGTAGTATAGGTTTCTGGGAAGAGACCCAGTACTTC. The encoded protein is CASSIGFWEETQYF.